This T cell receptor (beta chain) was identified during a study of blood T cell repertoires in COVID-19. Study-level information: The United States, Italy and Spain were the sources of the acute and convalescent COVID-19 samples. PBMCs, B-cell-depleted T cells, or T cells were the source of the cDNA or gDNA that made up the material.

Per the authors' pipeline: Amplification of reference gene primers was used by the study to estimate nucleated cell counts. The data were produced by immunoSEQ multiplex PCR, yet TCRdb's version contains in-frame clones alone and is incomplete. From that table come the V and J calls and clone size; the DNA was used to work out D and trimming. The table lists over 45,000 clones, roughly 91% of them singletons, with 8.6% in the top ten. Germline V gene data show CDR1 as KGHSH and CDR2 as LQKENI. Trimming took 7 bases from V and 1 from J, leaving 10 bases between them. This CDR3 comprises 13 residues. Sequenced material: peripheral blood. The chain combines TRBV18 with TRBJ1-1, with D perhaps TRBD1 (6 bases). The source of this sequence is a human donor in a cohort sampled during active COVID-19. CDR3 DNA: TGTGCCAGCTTATCACAGGGGAACACTGAAGCTTTCTTT. Amino acids: CASLSQGNTEAFF.